Listed below are T cell receptor beta chains from one sample, sequenced in a study of cytomegalovirus exposure and HLA in healthy donors. The repertoire was sequenced with immunoSEQ multiplex PCR; TCRdb's copy has only in-frame clones and lacks some. The sample has more than 95,000 clones, approximately 87% seen once. The material sequenced was PBMCs. These receptors all come from a young man in good health and CMV-seropositive. The CDR3 runs from the conserved cysteine through the conserved F or W. Each record gives: clone size, D gene, V gene, J gene, CDR3 protein, CDR3 DNA. D genes are given only for firm matches. Only some rows state a clone size, as once, few, many or a class for expanded clones.

-,-,TRBV2,TRBJ2-7,CASSELQGSYEQYF,TGTGCCAGCAGTGAACTACAGGGTAGCTACGAGCAGTACTTC
-,-,TRBV6-5,TRBJ1-2,CASSFDSYGYTF,TGTGCCAGCAGTTTTGACAGCTATGGCTACACCTTC
-,TRBD1,TRBV14,TRBJ2-5,CATSGQGAGEQYF,TGTGCCACGTCCGGCCAGGGGGCCGGGGAGCAGTACTTC
-,-,TRBV19,TRBJ1-4,CASSIGQGEEKLFF,TGTGCCAGTAGTATCGGGCAGGGCGAAGAAAAACTGTTTTTT
-,-,TRBV6-5,TRBJ1-2,CASSSGGAGYGYTF,TGTGCCAGCAGCTCGGGGGGGGCCGGCTATGGCTACACCTTC
-,-,TRBV10-3,TRBJ2-5,CAISTGFQETQYF,TGTGCCATCAGTACAGGGTTCCAAGAGACCCAGTACTTC
-,-,TRBV11-1,TRBJ1-2,CASSLAEEMTGYTF,TGTGCCAGCAGCTTAGCGGAGGAAATGACTGGCTACACCTTC
-,-,TRBV5-4,TRBJ2-1,CASSHPRADNEQFF,TGTGCCAGCAGCCACCCCAGGGCCGACAATGAGCAGTTCTTC
-,TRBD1,TRBV25-1,TRBJ2-6,CASWGQVPSGANVLTF,TGTGCCAGCTGGGGACAGGTTCCCTCTGGGGCCAACGTCCTGACTTTC
-,TRBD1,TRBV4-1,TRBJ2-1,CASSQDWSQGASNEQFF,TGCGCCAGCAGCCAAGATTGGTCGCAGGGGGCGTCCAATGAGCAGTTCTTC
-,TRBD1,TRBV6-5,TRBJ1-5,CASRYPGTGSNQPQHF,TGTGCCAGCAGATACCCCGGGACAGGGTCCAATCAGCCCCAGCATTTT
-,-,TRBV9,TRBJ2-3,CASSGVGDTQYF,TGTGCCAGCAGCGGAGTCGGGGATACGCAGTATTTT
few,TRBD2,TRBV5-1,TRBJ2-1,CASSEPGGGYNEQFF,TGCGCCAGCAGCGAACCGGGGGGGGGTTACAATGAGCAGTTCTTC
-,-,TRBV5-4,TRBJ2-1,CASSWGRTNNEQFF,TGTGCCAGCAGCTGGGGCAGGACTAACAATGAGCAGTTCTTC
few,-,TRBV5-4,TRBJ2-1,CASSPQWVGIDEQFF,TGTGCCAGCAGCCCACAGTGGGTCGGGATCGATGAGCAGTTCTTC
-,TRBD2,TRBV9,TRBJ2-1,CASSASGGNYNEQFF,TGTGCCAGCAGCGCTAGCGGGGGGAATTACAATGAGCAGTTCTTC
-,TRBD1,TRBV7-3,TRBJ2-5,CASSLSRDREETQYF,TGTGCCAGCAGCTTATCCCGGGACAGGGAAGAGACCCAGTACTTC
-,TRBD1,TRBV7-3,TRBJ2-3,CASGTADTQYF,TGTGCCAGCGGGACAGCAGATACGCAGTATTTT
-,TRBD1,TRBV5-6,TRBJ1-5,CASSRGDRGNNQPQHF,TGTGCCAGCAGCCGGGGGGACAGGGGTAACAATCAGCCCCAGCATTTT
-,TRBD1,TRBV18,TRBJ2-7,CASSPGQETYEQYF,TGTGCCAGCTCCCCGGGACAGGAGACCTACGAGCAGTACTTC
-,-,TRBV4-1,TRBJ2-3,CASSQESPSTDTQYF,TGCGCCAGCAGCCAAGAGTCCCCAAGCACAGATACGCAGTATTTT
-,-,TRBV15,TRBJ1-2,CATSRVGGAVYGYTF,TGTGCCACCAGCAGAGTGGGGGGGGCCGTCTATGGCTACACCTTC
-,TRBD1,TRBV15,TRBJ1-1,CATSRGRQGDEAFF,TGTGCCACCAGCAGAGGCCGACAGGGGGATGAAGCTTTCTTT
-,TRBD2,TRBV11-2,TRBJ2-3,CASSPRGMTSGADTQYF,TGTGCCAGCAGCCCCCGGGGGATGACTAGCGGGGCTGATACGCAGTATTTT
-,TRBD2,TRBV4-2,TRBJ2-1,CASSQDWSGGALNEQFF,TGTGCCAGCAGCCAAGATTGGAGCGGGGGGGCCCTCAATGAGCAGTTCTTC
few,-,TRBV6-1,TRBJ1-5,CASGGQSGQPQHF,TGTGCCAGCGGGGGACAAAGCGGTCAGCCCCAGCATTTT
-,-,TRBV10-3,TRBJ2-5,CAISPAGAPQETQYF,TGTGCTATCAGTCCCGCGGGGGCTCCGCAAGAGACCCAGTACTTC
-,-,TRBV6-5,TRBJ2-3,CASGSTGVWTDTQDF,TGTGCCAGCGGGTCGACAGGCGTATGGACAGATACGCAGGATTTT
-,-,TRBV6-5,TRBJ2-1,CASSPGEYNEQFF,TGTGCCAGCAGCCCGGGGGAGTACAATGAGCAGTTCTTC